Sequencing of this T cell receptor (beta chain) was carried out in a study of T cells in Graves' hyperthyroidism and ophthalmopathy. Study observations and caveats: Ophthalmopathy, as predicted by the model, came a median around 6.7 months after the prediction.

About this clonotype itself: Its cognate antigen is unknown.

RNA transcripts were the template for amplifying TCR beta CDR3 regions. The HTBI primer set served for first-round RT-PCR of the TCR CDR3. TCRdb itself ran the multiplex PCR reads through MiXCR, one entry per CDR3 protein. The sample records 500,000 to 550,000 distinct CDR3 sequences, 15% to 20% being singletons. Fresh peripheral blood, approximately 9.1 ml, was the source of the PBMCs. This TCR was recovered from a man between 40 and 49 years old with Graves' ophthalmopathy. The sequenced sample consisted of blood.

Here the CDR3 DNA reads TGTGCCACCAGTGACGGTTATAGCAATCAGCCCCAGCATTTT. Protein product: CATSDGYSNQPQHF. The chain has TRBV24-1 and TRBJ1-5; D gene uncertain. The germline V gene has CDR1 KGHDR and CDR2 SFDVKD. This CDR3 is built from 14 residues. V dropped 4 bases and J dropped 0 bases, with 6 bases sitting between them.